Listed here are 13 T cell receptor beta chains from one sample, sequenced in a study of post-analysis software for immune sequencing data. Findings of the study overall: In patients, about 5 TRBV segments were more frequent than in controls, with TRBV5-6, TRBV5-1 and TRBV20-1 among them.

No antigens are known for them. Every TCR beta cDNA library bore unique molecular identifiers. MiXCR, applied by TCRdb to the PCR reads, yields one record per CDR3 protein. Of 500,000 to 600,000 distinct CDR3 sequences listed, 44% were seen once; the top ten hold 1.5% to 2%. Input material: blood. All receptors come from a girl aged 5-17 years with multiple sclerosis.

This clonotype was picked up a small number of times. The chain is built from TRBV6-6 and TRBJ2-3; D gene ambiguous. There are 15 residues in the CDR3. V lost 6 bases and J lost 2, with 15 bases in between. The germline gives CDR1 MNHNY, CDR2 SVGAGI (reference sequence). CDR3 nucleotide sequence: TGTGCCAGCAGCCCCGGCTCCAGGTCCACAGATACGCAGTATTTT. Protein sequence: CASSPGSRSTDTQYF.

In this sample, this clonotype turned up a few times. The chain recombines TRBV29-1 with TRBJ2-7, with a possible D match to TRBD1 (6 bases). This CDR3 is built from 12 residues. V was trimmed by 7 bases and J by 7 bases, leaving 17 bases between them. Looked up from germline, CDR1 is SQVTM and CDR2 is ANQGSEA. The CDR3 coding sequence is TGCAGCGCCGTCGGACAGCGCAGAGAGCAGTACTTC. Protein product: CSAVGQRREQYF.

The chain recombines TRBV30 with TRBJ1-5, with D perhaps matching TRBD1 (6 bases). The V gene's germline CDR1 is GTSNPN and CDR2 SVGIG (reference sequence). CDR3 length equals 13 residues. Trimming shortened V by 4 bases and J by 7 bases, and 14 bases separated the two germline ends. The CDR3, as DNA: TGTGCCTGGACCCACAGGGCTGGGCAGCCCCAGCATTTT. Encoded protein: CAWTHRAGQPQHF.

The chain has TRBV7-8 and TRBJ2-5, with D tentatively TRBD1 or TRBD2 (5 bases each). Germline V CDR1 and CDR2: SGHVS, FQNEAQ. The V end lost 11 bases, the J end lost 1 base, and 11 bases lay between the germline ends. The CDR3 totals 12 residues. CDR3 residues: CAGVGPQETQYF. For the CDR3, the DNA is TGTGCCGGAGTGGGACCCCAAGAGACCCAGTACTTC.

The V gene is TRBV12-3 or TRBV12-4, the J gene TRBJ2-1; 16 positions agree with TRBD2. The CDR3 runs to 14 residues. The junction had 0 bases not matched to a gene; V was cut back by 5 bases and J by 8 bases. For the CDR3, the DNA is TGTGCCAGCAGTGGGACTAGCGGGAGGGATGAGCAGTTCTTC. It codes for CASSGTSGRDEQFF.

This clonotype has just a few counts. This rearrangement joins TRBV12-3 or TRBV12-4 to TRBJ1-5, with 11 bases that match TRBD1. The junction had 7 bases not matched to a gene; V was cut back by 3 bases and J by 6 bases. The CDR3 sequence is 16 residues long. DNA of the CDR3: TGTGCCAGCAGTTTTGCCGGACAGGGGGCGAGTCAGCCCCAGCATTTT. Translated, it gives CASSFAGQGASQPQHF.

The gene calls are TRBV12-3 or TRBV12-4 and TRBJ1-5; D is perhaps TRBD1 (5 bases). There are 14 residues in the CDR3. V gave up 8 bases and J gave up 4 bases, with 15 bases separating them. The CDR3 DNA reads TGTGCCAGCCGGGGCGATCTACAAAATCAGCCCCAGCATTTT. It translates to CASRGDLQNQPQHF.

The chain recombines TRBV5-1 with TRBJ2-3; 10 positions match TRBD2. The CDR3 covers 17 residues. Germline CDR1 and CDR2: SGHRS and YFSETQ. V gave up 5 bases and J gave up 1 base; unmatched junction bases: 10. In nucleotides, the CDR3 is TGCGCCAGCAGACCCTCCGGGACTAGCGCCCGCACAGATACGCAGTATTTT. Translated: CASRPSGTSARTDTQYF.

The chain has TRBV7-8 and TRBJ2-4; D uncertain. The assigned J gene may be wrong: the sequence end matches TRBJ2-7 better. There are 14 residues in the CDR3. Looked up from germline, CDR1 is SGHVS and CDR2 is FQNEAQ. CDR3 region: CASSLDARTYEQYF. The CDR3 DNA is TGTGCCAGCAGCTTAGATGCGCGAACCTACGAGCAGTACTTC.

This clonotype has more than one count but fewer than ten. This chain uses TRBV20-1 with TRBJ2-7, with 9 nucleotides matching TRBD2. Germline CDR1 DFQATT, CDR2 SNEGSKA (reference sequence). This CDR3 spans 13 amino acids. J lost 2 bases, V lost 1 base, and 0 bases had no gene match. The CDR3 sequence is CSARGGGAYEQYF. For the CDR3, the DNA is TGCAGTGCTAGAGGCGGGGGGGCCTACGAGCAGTACTTC.

The chain uses TRBV5-1 and TRBJ1-2, with D hard to call. There are 15 residues in the CDR3. Trimming cost V 4 bases and J 2 bases, with 15 bases left between them. Germline V CDR1 and CDR2: SGHRS, YFSETQ. The CDR3 loop is CASSPRAVRNYGYTF. CDR3 coding DNA: TGCGCCAGCAGCCCCCGTGCCGTTAGAAACTATGGCTACACCTTC.

The chain has TRBV10-3 and TRBJ1-5; D is uncertain. This CDR3 comprises 9 residues. CDR1 is ENHRY, CDR2 SYGVKD, per germline. V was pared by 11 bases and J by 15 bases, with 14 bases between. CDR3 bases: TGTGCCCCCAGACTCGGTTGGCATTTT. Amino acids: CAPRLGWHF.

This chain joins TRBV2 and TRBJ2-3, with 10 bases aligning to TRBD2. The V gene's germline CDR1 is SNHLY and CDR2 FYNNEI. The ends lost 6 bases at V and 4 bases at J; junction bases unmatched: 7. The CDR3 extends over 15 amino acids. As DNA, the CDR3 is TGTGCCAGCAGGACCTCCCTAGCGGGAGCAGATACGCAGTATTTT. Translated, it gives CASRTSLAGADTQYF.